These 21 T cell receptor beta chains were all obtained from the same sample, sequenced in a study of regulatory T cells in long-lasting Graves disease. Both iRepertoire HTBI primers and Arm-PCR of CDR3 regions were used to build the TCR beta libraries. TCRdb used MiXCR to reprocess the multiplex PCR reads, holding one entry per CDR3 protein. The sample includes about 400,000 distinct CDR3 sequences, around 21% of them seen just once. Time point indicated: persistent/refractory GD, antithyroid drugs over 5 years with positive TRAb. Researchers made the TCR library from RNA that was extracted from PBMCs. Sequences were derived from peripheral blood mononuclear cells (PBMCs), sampled when the disease was refractory, from a patient treated with antithyroid drugs. The source of these receptors is a female donor with Graves disease.

This clonotype was detected many times. The chain uses TRBV20-1 and TRBJ1-6, with a weak D call TRBD1 (6 bases). This CDR3 region has 13 residues. Trimming took 7 bases from V and 7 from J, leaving 14 bases between them. The germline gives CDR1 DFQATT, CDR2 SNEGSKA (reference sequence). The CDR3 DNA sequence: TGCAGTGTTGTTGTAGGGGGGAATTCACCCCTCCACTTT. Amino acids: CSVVVGGNSPLHF.

The rearrangement links TRBV24-1 to TRBJ2-2; 9 bases fit TRBD2. CDR1 and CDR2 from the germline V gene are KGHDR and SFDVKD. This CDR3 is 16 amino acids long. J was trimmed by 0 bases and V by 8 bases; bases with no gene match: 6. The CDR3 sequence is CATMGLAGTNTGELFF. The CDR3, as DNA: TGTGCCACCATGGGTCTAGCGGGAACGAACACCGGGGAGCTGTTTTTT.

V gene TRBV6-1 combines with J gene TRBJ1-2; perhaps TRBD1 as D (6 bases). The CDR3 extends over 12 amino acids. V lost 6 bases, J lost 6 bases, and 11 bases lay in between. Per the germline V gene, CDR1 is MNHNS and CDR2 is SASEGT. CDR3 protein: CASRLDSHGYTF. The DNA for the CDR3 is TGTGCCAGCAGATTGGACAGTCATGGCTACACCTTC.

This rearrangement joins TRBV11-2 to TRBJ2-5; TRBD1 agrees at 8 bases. This CDR3 has 16 amino acids. Germline loops: CDR1 SGHAT, CDR2 FQNNGV. V was clipped by 2 bases and J by 1 base; unmatched bases: 6. The CDR3 protein is CASSLQGARAQETQYF. The CDR3 region has the DNA TGTGCCAGCAGCTTACAGGGGGCGCGGGCCCAAGAGACCCAGTACTTC.

In this sample, this clonotype turned up once. A much larger clone lies one base from this, so it may be a read error. This chain joins TRBV7-6 and TRBJ2-5; 7 bases are shared with TRBD1. Germline V gene lookup returns CDR1 SGHVS and CDR2 FNYEAQ. The CDR3 contains 15 residues. J lost 7 bases, V lost 3 bases, and 11 bases had no gene match. For the CDR3, the DNA is TGTGCCAGCAGCTTCCGGGACAGTAGCTCTGGGACCCAGTACTTC. It encodes CASSFRDSSSGTQYF.

The chain recombines TRBV7-9 with TRBJ2-7; tentative D call: TRBD2 (5 bases). Trimming removed 1 base at V and 7 bases at J, with 11 bases between. CDR1 SEHNR and CDR2 FQNEAQ come from the germline V gene (reference sequence). The CDR3 totals 13 residues. CDR3 loop: CASSLERAWEQYF. CDR3 in DNA: TGTGCCAGCAGCTTAGAGAGGGCGTGGGAGCAGTACTTC.

This clonotype turned up a few times. This chain connects TRBV7-9 to TRBJ1-1; 7 nucleotides align to TRBD1. Germline CDR1 SEHNR, CDR2 FQNEAQ (reference sequence). V dropped 6 bases and J dropped 0; count of bases not matched to a gene: 10. CDR3 size: 16 residues. The CDR3 sequence: CASRAVEGQMNTEAFF. As DNA, the CDR3 is TGTGCCAGCAGGGCGGTCGAGGGACAGATGAACACTGAAGCTTTCTTT. Filled out from reference TRBV7-9 and TRBJ1-1, the complete variable domain reads DTGVSQNPRHKITKRGQNVTFRCDPISEHNRLYWYRQTLGQGPEFLTYFQNEAQLEKSRLLSDRFSAERPKGSFSTLEIQRTEQGDSAMYLCASRAVEGQMNTEAFFGQGTRLTVV.

V usage is TRBV5-4 and J usage is TRBJ2-4; D is perhaps TRBD1 (7 bases). Between the trimmed V and J ends, which lost 4 bases and 8 bases, there was a span of 16 bases. Germline loops: CDR1 SGHNT, CDR2 YYREEE (reference sequence). The CDR3 runs 14 residues. This chain's CDR3 is CASSPTGRLDIQYF. In DNA form, the CDR3 reads TGTGCCAGCAGCCCGACAGGGAGGTTAGACATTCAGTACTTC.

The V and J genes are TRBV12-3 or TRBV12-4 and TRBJ1-5; 8 bases are shared with TRBD1. The CDR3 consists of 15 residues. J lost 6 bases, V lost 6 bases, and 10 bases had no gene match. CDR3 amino acids: CASSSPGQGGQPQHF. The CDR3 DNA is TGTGCCAGCAGCTCACCCGGACAGGGAGGTCAGCCCCAGCATTTT.

The CDR3 sequence: CASSYTGIGNTGELFF. The CDR3 bases are TGTGCCAGCAGCTACACAGGGATTGGGAACACCGGGGAGCTGTTTTTT. The rearrangement uses TRBV7-9 and TRBJ2-2, with a weak D call TRBD1 (6 bases). V lost 4 bases and J lost 1, with 13 bases in between. The CDR3 is 16 amino acids. Germline CDR1 is SEHNR and CDR2 is FQNEAQ (reference sequence).

This chain connects TRBV7-9 to TRBJ1-2; D remains ambiguous. From germline, CDR1 is SEHNR and CDR2 FQNEAQ (reference sequence). This CDR3 region has 16 residues. Trimming left V 0 bases short and J 4 bases short, with 15 bases between. The DNA for the CDR3 is TGTGCCAGCAGCTTAGCGATGGGCAGTTTTCTCTATGGCTACACCTTC. It is translated as CASSLAMGSFLYGYTF.

This clonotype was counted at least ten times. This sequence joins TRBV12-3 or TRBV12-4 and TRBJ1-5, with a weak D call TRBD1 (6 bases). The CDR3 sequence is 14 residues long. V lost 5 bases to trimming and J lost 6 bases, with 14 bases between them. The CDR3 bases are TGTGCCAGCAGTAGGGGGTGGAACACTCAGCCCCAGCATTTT. Protein product: CASSRGWNTQPQHF.

This clonotype was picked up a small number of times. The chain joins TRBV6-2 or TRBV6-3 to TRBJ1-1; the D gene is possibly TRBD1 (6 bases). Trimming stripped 2 bases from V and 4 bases from J, with 14 bases between. The CDR3 is 15 amino acids. CDR1 is MNHEY and CDR2 is SVGEGT in the germline V gene. The CDR3 region has the DNA TGTGCCAGCAGTTACCGGCGGGGGCTAGGCACTGAAGCTTTCTTT. The encoded protein is CASSYRRGLGTEAFF.

There are many counts of this clonotype. The gene calls are TRBV10-3 and TRBJ2-6; D is uncertain. The CDR3 spans 18 residues. Trimming stripped 4 bases from V and 3 bases from J, with 19 bases between. Germline V gene data show CDR1 as ENHRY and CDR2 as SYGVKD. CDR3 in DNA: TGTGCCATCAGTGGAGTCGGAGACAATAGTAATGGGGCCAACGTCCTGACTTTC. Amino acids: CAISGVGDNSNGANVLTF.

In its sample, this clonotype was seen a few times. The rearrangement uses TRBV13 and TRBJ2-4; D remains unclear. The ends were cut back, 1 base at V and 11 bases at J, with 9 bases in the middle. This CDR3 has 12 residues. CDR1 and CDR2 from the germline V gene are PRHDT and FYEKMQ (reference sequence). CDR3 region: CASSLDRDVQYF. Written as DNA, the CDR3 is TGTGCCAGCAGCTTAGACCGAGACGTTCAGTACTTC. Looking up the rest from reference TRBV13 and TRBJ2-4 gives the full variable domain: AAGVIQSPRHLIKEKRETATLKCYPIPRHDTVYWYQQGPGQDPQFLISFYEKMQSDKGSIPDRFSAQQFSDYHSELNMSSLELGDSALYFCASSLDRDVQYFGAGTRLSVL.

There are many counts of this clonotype. The rearrangement uses TRBV6-5 and TRBJ1-6; D call uncertain. CDR1 is MNHEY, CDR2 SVGAGI, per germline. This CDR3 region has 17 residues. Deletions cut 2 bases from V and 1 base from J, with 12 bases between. The chain's CDR3 is CASSYNGRGSYNSPLHF. In nucleotides, the CDR3 is TGTGCCAGCAGTTACAATGGAAGAGGGTCCTATAATTCACCCCTCCACTTT.

The gene calls are TRBV2 and TRBJ2-1, with TRBD2 identical over 13 bases. The CDR3 has 15 residues. Trimming at V came to 8 bases and at J to 5 bases, leaving 6 bases not matched to a gene. Germline V lookup: CDR1 SNHLY, CDR2 FYNNEI. In DNA form, the CDR3 reads TGTGCCAGCTCTAAGGGACTAGCGGGGAACAATGAGCAGTTCTTC. This sequence encodes CASSKGLAGNNEQFF.

This clonotype was counted many times. V usage is TRBV2 and J usage is TRBJ2-2, with 11 bases fitting TRBD2. V was clipped by 7 bases and J by 6 bases; unmatched bases: 13. Germline V gene lookup returns CDR1 SNHLY and CDR2 FYNNEI. The CDR3 totals 17 residues. This chain's CDR3 is CASTYSTSGKVAGELFF. The CDR3 region has the DNA TGTGCCAGCACCTACTCGACTAGCGGGAAGGTAGCCGGGGAGCTGTTTTTT.

This clonotype has only a few counts. The rearrangement uses TRBV30 and TRBJ1-1; TRBD1 might be the D (6 bases). CDR1 is GTSNPN and CDR2 is SVGIG in the germline V gene (reference sequence). V lost 4 bases and J 4 bases, leaving 13 bases between the germline ends. This CDR3 has 13 amino acids. The CDR3, as DNA: TGTGCCTGGAATACAGGGTTTGGCACTGAAGCTTTCTTT. Its protein product is CAWNTGFGTEAFF. Full variable domain (missing parts from reference TRBV30 and TRBJ1-1): SQTIHQWPATLVQPVGSPLSLECTVEGTSNPNLYWYRQAAGRGLQLLFYSVGIGQISSEVPQNLSASRPQDRQFILSSKKLLLSDSGFYLCAWNTGFGTEAFFGQGTRLTVV.

The V gene is TRBV20-1, the J gene TRBJ1-2; 8 positions agree with TRBD1. CDR1 and CDR2 (germline): DFQATT, SNEGSKA (reference sequence). The CDR3 runs to 15 residues. Trimming removed 5 bases from V and 1 base from J; junction bases left unmatched: 9. The CDR3 loop reads CSAPQGAKGNYGYTF. CDR3 nucleotide sequence: TGCAGTGCTCCTCAGGGGGCGAAGGGTAACTATGGCTACACCTTC.

This clonotype was seen repeatedly, ten times or more. The chain carries TRBV12-3 or TRBV12-4 and TRBJ2-4, with 8 bases identical to TRBD1. Trimming cost V 5 bases and J 3 bases; bases outside gene matches: 6. The CDR3 is 15 amino acids. The CDR3 loop reads CASSHGQGGKNIQYF. The CDR3 bases are TGTGCCAGCAGTCATGGACAGGGCGGCAAAAACATTCAGTACTTC.